What follows describes a single TCR beta chain. PCR primers comprised 60 Vbeta and 13 Jbeta primers. The protocol was immunoSEQ multiplex PCR, while the TCRdb copy is restricted to in-frame clones and leaves out a portion. The specimen's table records approximately 96,000 clones. The entry originates in a study of cytomegalovirus exposure and HLA in healthy donors. V shed 0 bases and J shed 0 bases, with 12 bases lying between them. The CDR3 has 17 residues. Germline-derived CDR1 and CDR2 are MNHGY and SVAAGI. The genes are TRBV6-9 and TRBJ1-3; tentatively, D is TRBD1 (5 bases). The sequenced sample was PBMCs. This TCR was sampled from a girl between 10 and 17 years old in good health and CMV-seropositive. The CDR3 loop reads CASSYSVGPSSGNTIYF. CDR3 DNA: TGTGCCAGCAGTTATTCAGTGGGGCCGTCCTCTGGAAACACCATATATTTT.